A single sample is the source of the 31 T cell receptor beta chains below, sequenced in a study of T-cell memory formation after mild COVID-19. Via MiXCR, TCRdb re-called the 5' RACE reads, giving one row per CDR3 protein. This table holds about 190,000 distinct CDR3 sequences, around 20% found once. Material for sequencing was PBMCs or a T cell subset sorted from them (not recorded which). All receptors derive from an adult woman who had mild COVID-19 (a few samples of this study predate the infection). Cell type and time point are not known.

This clonotype was seen a few times. V usage is TRBV25-1 and J usage is TRBJ2-7; 9 bases align to TRBD2. The CDR3 spans 12 residues. The germline V gene has CDR1 MGHDK and CDR2 SYGVNS. With V trimmed by 5 bases and J by 6 bases, 2 bases remained unmatched. CDR3 sequence (DNA): TGTGCCAGCAGTTTAGCGGGAGCCGAGCAGTACTTC. Translated, it gives CASSLAGAEQYF.

The chain couples TRBV18 to TRBJ1-5; a possible D gene is TRBD1 (5 bases). This CDR3 comprises 16 residues. Trimming cost V 5 bases and J 7 bases, with 21 bases left between them. Germline lookup yields CDR1 KGHSH and CDR2 LQKENI. The chain's CDR3 is CASSSTGAGGLQPQHF. In DNA, the CDR3 is TGTGCCAGCTCATCCACGGGTGCGGGGGGGTTGCAGCCCCAGCATTTT.

This clonotype appeared a few times. This chain links TRBV12-3 or TRBV12-4 with TRBJ1-2, with TRBD1 as a possible D gene (5 bases). The CDR3 runs 13 residues. Trimming pared 7 bases from V and 7 bases from J, leaving 16 bases between. CDR3 DNA sequence: TGTGCCAGCACCCTGCGGGGGGAGGGTGGCTACACCTTC. Translation gives CASTLRGEGGYTF.

V is TRBV20-1 and J is TRBJ1-5; the match to TRBD1 covers 7 bases. CDR1 DFQATT and CDR2 SNEGSKA come from the germline V gene (reference sequence). After removal of 6 bases from V and 1 base from J, the junction contained 3 bases not matched to a gene. The CDR3 length is 13 residues. The CDR3 here is CSAIQGSNQPQHF. The CDR3 coding sequence is TGCAGTGCAATACAGGGGAGCAATCAGCCCCAGCATTTT.

This chain uses TRBV12-3 or TRBV12-4 with TRBJ1-2, with TRBD1 as a possible D gene (6 bases). Between the trimmed V and J ends, which lost 2 bases and 0 bases, there was a span of 10 bases. This CDR3 comprises 15 residues. As DNA, the CDR3 is TGTGCCAGCAGTTTATACGGGGGCCCTAACTATGGCTACACCTTC. As protein: CASSLYGGPNYGYTF.

The CDR3 protein is CSARNLAVWYNEQFF. Here the CDR3 DNA reads TGCAGTGCTAGAAATCTAGCGGTTTGGTACAATGAGCAGTTCTTC. The rearrangement joins TRBV20-1 to TRBJ2-1, with TRBD2 identical over 7 bases. Germline V lookup: CDR1 DFQATT, CDR2 SNEGSKA (reference sequence). The CDR3 totals 15 residues. J gave up 4 bases and V 2 bases, and 8 bases lay outside the gene matches.

The chain carries TRBV30 and TRBJ1-1; 12 bases line up with TRBD1. This CDR3 is 12 amino acids long. The trim removed 8 bases at V and 5 bases at J, leaving 3 bases unmatched. Germline assignment: CDR1 GTSNPN and CDR2 SVGIG (reference sequence). CDR3 in DNA: TGTGCCGGGGGACAGGGGGCGACTGAAGCTTTCTTT. It is translated as CAGGQGATEAFF.

This clonotype has a count of ten or more. The rearrangement links TRBV7-2 to TRBJ1-5; 7 bases map to TRBD1. CDR3 size: 13 residues. The germline CDR1 and CDR2 sequences are SGHTA and FQGNSA. The junction had 2 bases not matched to a gene; V was cut back by 1 base and J by 8 bases. CDR3 region: CASSLGQGEPQHF. The CDR3 bases are TGTGCCAGCAGCTTAGGACAGGGAGAGCCCCAGCATTTT.

This clonotype showed up just a few times. This rearrangement joins TRBV5-1 to TRBJ1-2, with 7 bases identical to TRBD1. Losses at the gene ends were 4 bases for V and 4 bases for J; bases not matched to a gene: 10. This CDR3 has 15 residues. CDR1 is SGHRS and CDR2 is YFSETQ in the germline V gene. The CDR3 loop reads CASSQDPGTAYGYTF. CDR3 coding DNA: TGCGCCAGCAGCCAAGACCCCGGGACAGCCTATGGCTACACCTTC. The full variable domain, completed using reference TRBV5-1 and TRBJ1-2, is KAGVTQTPRYLIKTRGQQVTLSCSPISGHRSVSWYQQTPGQGLQFLFEYFSETQRNKGNFPGRFSGRQFSNSRSEMNVSTLELGDSALYLCASSQDPGTAYGYTFGSGTRLTVV.

This clonotype has only a few counts. The rearrangement joins TRBV5-5 to TRBJ2-2; D gene ambiguous. In germline, CDR1 is SGHKS, CDR2 YYEKEE (reference sequence). The V end was cut by 0 bases, the J end by 7 bases, with 13 bases between. The CDR3 consists of 15 residues. The CDR3 sequence is CASSLAVGSVGELFF. DNA for the CDR3: TGTGCCAGCAGCTTGGCCGTGGGGTCGGTCGGGGAGCTGTTTTTT. Full variable domain (remainder filled in from reference TRBV5-5 and TRBJ2-2): DAGVTQSPTHLIKTRGQQVTLRCSPISGHKSVSWYQQVLGQGPQFIFQYYEKEERGRGNFPDRFSARQFPNYSSELNVNALLLGDSALYLCASSLAVGSVGELFFGEGSRLTVL.

This clonotype occurred a few times. The rearrangement joins TRBV20-1 to TRBJ2-5; D may match TRBD1 or TRBD2 (6 bases each). V was trimmed by 6 bases and J by 5 bases, leaving 22 bases between them. Germline CDR1 is DFQATT and CDR2 is SNEGSKA (reference sequence). The CDR3 spans 15 residues. CDR3 loop: CSAEQREVRGETQYF. The CDR3 DNA reads TGCAGTGCGGAGCAGAGGGAGGTTAGGGGGGAGACCCAGTACTTC.

The chain recombines TRBV27 with TRBJ2-1; TRBD2 is a possible D gene (6 bases). There are 16 residues in the CDR3. Germline CDR1 and CDR2: MNHEY and SMNVEV (reference sequence). Deletions cut 2 bases from V and 7 bases from J, with 18 bases between. CDR3 nucleotide sequence: TGTGCCAGCAGTTTAAATGAAGGAGGGCGTAGGAATGAGCAGTTCTTC. It encodes CASSLNEGGRRNEQFF.

This clonotype was seen only once. The rearrangement joins TRBV12-5 to TRBJ1-2, with a tentative D call TRBD1 (5 bases). CDR1 LGHNT and CDR2 FRNRAP come from the germline V gene. There are 20 residues in the CDR3. V was pared by 2 bases and J by 0 bases, with 25 bases between. As DNA, the CDR3 is TGTGCTAGTGGTTTGTCGGTGGGACCCCAACCGTTTTTGGCTAACTATGGCTACACCTTC. The encoded protein is CASGLSVGPQPFLANYGYTF.

This clonotype is medium-sized (0.01 to 0.1%) by share. V usage is TRBV29-1 and J usage is TRBJ2-4; D is possibly TRBD1 or TRBD2 (5 bases each). Germline CDR1 SQVTM, CDR2 ANQGSEA. The CDR3 sequence is 11 residues long. V was clipped by 7 bases and J by 6 bases, with 10 bases between them. This chain's CDR3 is CSGGTLNIQYF. The CDR3 nucleotides read TGCAGCGGTGGGACCTTAAACATTCAGTACTTC.

This chain uses TRBV7-8 with TRBJ2-3; the match to TRBD2 covers 11 bases. Trimming at V came to 5 bases and at J to 1 base, leaving 11 bases not matched to a gene. The CDR3 length is 18 residues. Germline V gene data show CDR1 as SGHVS and CDR2 as FQNEAQ. The CDR3 bases are TGTGCCAGCAGCCCCCGGCTAGCGGGAGGAAAAGGCACAGATACGCAGTATTTT. This translates into CASSPRLAGGKGTDTQYF.

The chain employs TRBV4-3 and TRBJ2-7; possibly TRBD1 for D (6 bases). CDR1 is LGHNA and CDR2 is YSLEER in the germline V gene. This CDR3 spans 14 amino acids. The ends were cut back, 0 bases at V and 3 bases at J, with 9 bases in the middle. DNA of the CDR3: TGCGCCAGCAGCCAAGATACAGGGATCTACGAGCAGTACTTC. Translation: CASSQDTGIYEQYF.

This clonotype has a handful of counts. CDR3 bases: TGCGCCAGCAGCCAAGAGTCCGGAGGGGTAACTAATGAAAAACTGTTTTTT. Its translation: CASSQESGGVTNEKLFF. The chain joins TRBV4-1 to TRBJ1-4; tentatively, D is TRBD1 (5 bases). CDR3 length: 17 residues. From germline, CDR1 is MGHRA and CDR2 YSYEKL. Trimming took off 0 bases at V and 1 base at J, with 12 bases between the two ends.

V usage is TRBV25-1 and J usage is TRBJ1-2, with D tentatively TRBD1 (6 bases). The germline V and J ends were trimmed by 4 bases and 0 bases, with 15 bases remaining between them. Germline CDR1 MGHDK, CDR2 SYGVNS. The CDR3 extends over 16 amino acids. CDR3 in amino acids: CASSVSRDTANYGYTF. CDR3 nucleotide sequence: TGTGCCAGCAGTGTATCCCGGGACACAGCTAACTATGGCTACACCTTC.

This clonotype turned up a few times. The CDR3: CASSARGLFTDTQYF. In nucleotides, the CDR3 is TGCGCCAGCAGCGCCCGAGGACTGTTCACAGATACGCAGTATTTT. The V gene is TRBV5-1, the J gene TRBJ2-3, with a possible D match to TRBD2 (5 bases). The germline gives CDR1 SGHRS, CDR2 YFSETQ. Trimming took off 4 bases at V and 2 bases at J, with 14 bases between the two ends. This CDR3 has 15 amino acids.

The gene calls are TRBV19 and TRBJ1-1, with D perhaps matching TRBD1 (5 bases). The germline gives CDR1 LNHDA, CDR2 SQIVND (reference sequence). The CDR3 is 14 residues long. V was clipped by 1 base and J by 3 bases, with 9 bases between them. The CDR3 coding sequence is TGTGCCAGTAGTATAGCAAGGGGCGACACTGAAGCTTTCTTT. As protein: CASSIARGDTEAFF.

The chain combines TRBV3-1 with TRBJ1-2, with 7 bases fitting TRBD1. V was clipped by 2 bases and J by 3 bases; unmatched bases: 12. Germline assignment: CDR1 LGHDT and CDR2 YNNKEL (reference sequence). CDR3 length: 17 residues. DNA of the CDR3: TGTGCCAGCAGCCAATTCAGGGGGACCCTATCGGACTATGGCTACACCTTC. It translates to CASSQFRGTLSDYGYTF.

The sample holds a few counts of this clonotype. V is TRBV19 and J is TRBJ2-7, with 8 bases that match TRBD2. Unmatched junction bases numbered 10, after V lost 4 bases and J lost 5 bases. Looked up from germline, CDR1 is LNHDA and CDR2 is SQIVND (reference sequence). The CDR3 length is 15 residues. The DNA of the CDR3 is TGTGCCAGTAGTAGACCGGGACTAGGGGACGACGAGCAGTACTTC. Residues: CASSRPGLGDDEQYF.

The V gene is TRBV5-1, the J gene TRBJ1-1, with D tentatively TRBD1 (6 bases). Germline CDR1 is SGHRS and CDR2 is YFSETQ. This CDR3 has 15 residues. V shed 7 bases and J shed 0 bases, with 16 bases lying between them. The CDR3 region is CASAPLDSLNTEAFF. As DNA, the CDR3 is TGCGCCAGCGCCCCTCTGGACAGCCTGAACACTGAAGCTTTCTTT.

This clonotype has a count of ten or more. The chain has TRBV20-1 and TRBJ1-2; D not resolved. The length of the CDR3 is 15 residues. Trimming removed 3 bases at V and 4 bases at J, with 18 bases between. Germline assignment: CDR1 DFQATT and CDR2 SNEGSKA (reference sequence). CDR3 nucleotides: TGCAGTGCTAGCTCCCATGCCGTGTCAGGCTATGGCTACACCTTC. Translation: CSASSHAVSGYGYTF.

In this sample, this clonotype turned up a few times. The chain uses TRBV7-9 and TRBJ2-1; 9 bases fit TRBD2. CDR3 size: 17 residues. CDR1 is SEHNR and CDR2 is FQNEAQ in the germline V gene (reference sequence). Trimming removed 5 bases from V and 6 bases from J; junction bases left unmatched: 14. The CDR3 sequence: CASSQHATSGFGNEQFF. CDR3 in DNA: TGTGCCAGCAGCCAACACGCCACTAGCGGGTTCGGCAATGAGCAGTTCTTC.

This clonotype was counted a few times. This chain joins TRBV6-1 and TRBJ2-7, with 9 bases lining up with TRBD2. The J segment lost 2 bases and the V segment lost 8 bases, leaving 19 bases of the junction unmatched. This CDR3 spans 18 amino acids. Germline values: CDR1 MNHNS, CDR2 SASEGT. The CDR3 region is CASYSYVMGLALTYEQYF. CDR3 nucleotides: TGTGCCAGCTACTCTTATGTTATGGGACTAGCTTTAACCTACGAGCAGTACTTC.

The chain carries TRBV3-1 and TRBJ2-1; 7 positions agree with TRBD1. The CDR3 covers 16 residues. Losses at the gene ends were 4 bases for V and 4 bases for J; bases not matched to a gene: 10. The germline V gene has CDR1 LGHDT and CDR2 YNNKEL (reference sequence). CDR3 sequence: CASSPSRDRVYNEQFF. As DNA, the CDR3 is TGTGCCAGCAGCCCCAGCCGGGACAGAGTATACAATGAGCAGTTCTTC.

This clonotype is a singleton in its sample. The gene calls are TRBV29-1 and TRBJ2-7; 8 bases map to TRBD2. This CDR3 region has 14 residues. The V and J ends lost 6 bases and 6 bases, in that order; junction bases with no gene match: 13. The germline V gene has CDR1 SQVTM and CDR2 ANQGSEA. CDR3 bases: TGCAGCGTCCGGGCCCAGCGGGAGTTGTTCGAGCAGTACTTC. This encodes CSVRAQRELFEQYF.

This clonotype has more than one count but fewer than ten. V and J are TRBV7-9 and TRBJ1-1; D remains unclear. Germline lookup yields CDR1 SEHNR and CDR2 FQNEAQ (reference sequence). The CDR3 extends over 13 amino acids. Trimming removed 5 bases from V and 0 bases from J, with 7 bases in between. DNA for the CDR3: TGTGCCAGCAGCCTTGACATGAACACTGAAGCTTTCTTT. This sequence encodes CASSLDMNTEAFF.

This chain connects TRBV12-3 or TRBV12-4 to TRBJ2-7, with 11 nucleotides matching TRBD2. V lost 6 bases to trimming and J lost 3 bases; unmatched junction nucleotides: 16. CDR3 length: 18 amino acids. The CDR3 region has the DNA TGTGCCAGCAGAACCACACGCGAAACTAGCGGGAGAATCTACGAGCAGTACTTC. It codes for CASRTTRETSGRIYEQYF.

The rearrangement links TRBV28 to TRBJ2-7; 15 bases fit TRBD2. CDR1 MDHEN and CDR2 SYDVKM come from the germline V gene. Unmatched junction bases numbered 7, after V lost 5 bases and J lost 11 bases. The CDR3 totals 14 residues. The CDR3 loop is CASSPGLAGGGEYF. In DNA form, the CDR3 reads TGTGCCAGCAGTCCCGGACTAGCGGGAGGGGGGGAGTACTTC.